These 18 T cell receptor beta chains were sequenced from one sample in a study of tumor-infiltrating lymphocytes in primary liver carcinoma. Unsorted bulk tissue, about 19-32 mg of it, served as the source for co-extraction of RNA and DNA. A primer matching the constant region was used to make TCR beta cDNA from approximately 520 ng of total RNA. Slightly modified ARM-PCR, run as three nested multiplex PCR rounds, produced the TCR beta libraries. TRBV1-TRBV30 forward primers and a C-beta reverse primer were used in the first two PCR rounds, which each ran for 10 cycles. TCRdb processed the multiplex PCR reads anew with MiXCR; each CDR3 protein has one entry. The data show around 22,000 distinct CDR3 sequences, approximately 80% seen once. Sequencing used liver tumor tissue from sampling region 2. Subset described: tumor region T2, inferior pole. These TCRs come from a woman between 25 and 40 years old with primary liver carcinoma and hepatitis B virus infection.

As concerns this clonotype: The junction departs from germline at one end; a sequencing error may be responsible. In DNA form, the CDR3 reads TGTGCCGCCAGTGGTTCCGGGATAGACCGTTGGGAGCAGTTCTTC. This sequence encodes CAASGSGIDRWEQFF. The rearrangement links TRBV24-1 to TRBJ2-1, with D possibly matching TRBD2 (5 bases). This CDR3 comprises 15 residues. Germline values: CDR1 KGHDR, CDR2 SFDVKD.

The chain couples TRBV6-2 or TRBV6-3 to TRBJ2-2; 10 nucleotides align to TRBD2. J was trimmed by 6 bases and V by 6 bases; bases with no gene match: 13. Germline CDR1 reads MNHEY; CDR2 reads SVGEGT. The CDR3 is 17 residues long. In nucleotides, the CDR3 is TGTGCCAGCAGAGGTCTCCCTAGCGGGAGAAACGCCGGGGAGCTGTTTTTT. Its translation is CASRGLPSGRNAGELFF.

On this clonotype itself: The germline gene is not matched at one end of the junction; a read error may be the cause. The rearrangement uses TRBV11-2 and TRBJ1-2; the D is unclear. CDR3 length: 14 residues. Germline lookup yields CDR1 SGHAT and CDR2 FQNNGV. CDR3 region: CLSSLREANYGYNF. The CDR3 DNA reads TGTCTCAGCAGCTTAAGGGAAGCTAACTATGGCTACAACTTC.

This clonotype was counted only a few times. The V call is TRBV4-1, the J call TRBJ2-5, with D hard to call. CDR1 and CDR2 from the germline V gene are MGHRA and YSYEKL. With 11 bases removed from V and 4 bases from J, the gap between germline ends came to 17 bases. The CDR3 has 13 amino acids. The CDR3 reads CAGTQAPLETQYF. CDR3 DNA sequence: TGCGCCGGCACCCAAGCGCCTTTAGAGACCCAGTACTTC.

The chain has TRBV5-4 and TRBJ1-2; no clear D gene. Germline lookup yields CDR1 SGHNT and CDR2 YYREEE (reference sequence). The CDR3 is 15 residues long. Trimming took 4 bases from V and 0 from J, leaving 13 bases between them. The CDR3 coding sequence is TGTGCCAGCAGCGAGGAATGGCAGGCTAACTATGGCTACACCTTC. Protein: CASSEEWQANYGYTF.

On this clonotype: The missing conserved phenylalanine or tryptophan at the end of this CDR3 makes a read error likely. The chain links TRBV11-2 to TRBJ2-2, with 9 bases matching TRBD2. Germline-derived CDR1 and CDR2 are SGHAT and FQNNGV. This CDR3 has 16 amino acids. In nucleotides, the CDR3 is TGTGCCAGCAGCTTAGTGGTGCTAGCGGGAACCGGGGACCTGTTTCTT. Translating it yields CASSLVVLAGTGDLFL.

Turning to this clonotype: Its ends do not fully match the called genes, so a read error is possible. The chain carries TRBV11-2 and TRBJ1-2; D uncertain. The CDR3 runs 16 residues. Per the germline V gene, CDR1 is SGHAT and CDR2 is FQNNGV. CDR3 nucleotide sequence: TGTGCAAGCAGCCCACGAGGCGGGGAATGGAGCTACGGCTACACCTTC. Protein product: CASSPRGGEWSYGYTF.

The genes are TRBV4-3 and TRBJ2-1, with a tentative D call TRBD2 (6 bases). Germline CDR1 is LGHNA and CDR2 is YSLEER. The V end was cut by 7 bases, the J end by 0 bases, with 16 bases between. The CDR3 is 16 amino acids. The CDR3 DNA follows: TGCGCCAGCAACCATGATGCGGGAAACTCCTACAATGAGCAGTTCTTC. It is translated as CASNHDAGNSYNEQFF.

Points on this clonotype: One junction end disagrees with the germline gene, perhaps due to a read error. The V gene is TRBV11-2, the J gene TRBJ1-5; no clear D gene. Germline V gene lookup returns CDR1 SGHAT and CDR2 FQNNGV. This CDR3 has 15 residues. CDR3 loop: CASSLEPSPFKPQHF. In DNA form, the CDR3 reads TGTGCCAGTAGCTTAGAGCCCTCCCCGTTTAAGCCCCAGCACTTT.

Turning to this clonotype: No conserved phenylalanine or tryptophan ends this CDR3, so it is likely a read error. The DNA is left out, because the CDR3 cannot be placed on it with certainty; the CDR3 is given as TCRdb lists it. The chain's CDR3 is CASRTGGATVTEYL. This chain joins TRBV12-3 or TRBV12-4 and TRBJ2-3; the table's D call, TRBD2, was not checked against the DNA. The CDR3 extends over 14 residues, inclusive of both ends.

Written as DNA, the CDR3 is TGTGCCAGCATGCAGAGACGGACTGGGGAGCTGTTTTTT. Translating it yields CASMQRRTGELFF. V usage is TRBV6-5 and J usage is TRBJ2-2; D perhaps matches TRBD2 (5 bases). Trimming took off 7 bases at V and 8 bases at J, with 14 bases between the two ends. The CDR3 has 13 residues. Germline V CDR1 and CDR2: MNHEY, SVGAGI.

As regards this clonotype: Because it lacks the conserved phenylalanine or tryptophan at the end, this CDR3 is likely a read error. The limits of the CDR3 on the DNA are not certain, so only TCRdb's listed CDR3 is given. This chain uses TRBV11-3 with TRBJ2-5; TRBD2 reflects the table's D call only, with no check against the DNA. Counting both end residues, the CDR3 totals 18 amino acids. The V gene's germline CDR1 is SGHNT and CDR2 YENEEA. CDR3: CTSSPSSLAGVNGETQYI.

This clonotype came up once. Germline is not matched at one junction end, which may reflect a read error. This CDR3 is CASSLAVGFDEEFF. CDR3 DNA sequence: TGTGCCAGCAGTTTGGCAGTGGGCTTCGATGAGGAGTTTTTC. This sequence joins TRBV12-3 or TRBV12-4 and TRBJ2-1, with D unresolved. This CDR3 is built from 14 residues.

The rearrangement joins TRBV11-3 to TRBJ2-1; 13 nucleotides line up with TRBD2. Germline CDR1 is SGHNT and CDR2 is YENEEA. The CDR3 loop spans 15 amino acids. The CDR3 spells CARSLLAGGGYEQFF. DNA for the CDR3: TGTGCGAGGAGCCTACTAGCGGGGGGGGGGTATGAGCAGTTCTTC.

In the case of this clonotype: The conserved closing phenylalanine or tryptophan is absent in this CDR3, likely reflecting a read error. The J gene is TRBJ2-5, the V gene TRBV10-3; D gene unclear. The CDR3 is 15 residues long. The germline V gene has CDR1 ENHRY and CDR2 SYGVKD. This CDR3 is CAISGSATRQEIQYS. The CDR3 nucleotides are TGTGCCATCAGTGGGTCGGCTACCAGACAAGAGATCCAGTACTCC.

Points on this clonotype: The germline gene is not matched at one end of the junction; a read error may be the cause. In DNA form, the CDR3 reads TGTACCAGTAGCTCCTTTAGACTAGCGGGAAAGGACACCGGGGAGCTGTTTTTT. Translation gives CTSSSFRLAGKDTGELFF. The genes are TRBV7-8 and TRBJ2-2; TRBD2 matches 11 bases. Germline V gene lookup returns CDR1 SGHVS and CDR2 FQNEAQ. The CDR3 covers 18 residues. The variable domain in full, completed from reference TRBV7-8 and TRBJ2-2, reads GAGVSQSPRYKVAKRGQDVALRCDPISGHVSLFWYQQALGQGPEFLTYFQNEAQLDKSGLPSDRFFAERPEGSVSTLKIQRTQQEDSAVYLCTSSSFRLAGKDTGELFFGEGSRLTVL.

On this clonotype: One junction end disagrees with the germline gene, perhaps due to a read error. This rearrangement joins TRBV10-3 to TRBJ2-5; unclear D gene. CDR1 is ENHRY, CDR2 SYGVKD, per germline. The CDR3 is made up of 15 amino acids. The CDR3: CAVSESATGQETQYF. CDR3 DNA sequence: TGTGCCGTCAGTGAGTCAGCTACCGGACAAGAGACCCAGTACTTC.

Points on this clonotype: Germline is not matched at one junction end, which may reflect a read error. The gene calls are TRBV7-9 and TRBJ2-2; either TRBD1 or TRBD2 may fit D (5 bases each). The V gene's germline CDR1 is SEHNR and CDR2 FQNEAQ (reference sequence). This CDR3 region has 14 residues. In nucleotides, the CDR3 is TGTGCCAAAACAAGGGGAACGAACATCGGGGAGCTGTGTTTT. It yields the protein CAKTRGTNIGELCF. Full variable domain (missing parts from reference TRBV7-9 and TRBJ2-2): DTGVSQNPRHKITKRGQNVTFRCDPISEHNRLYWYRQTLGQGPEFLTYFQNEAQLEKSRLLSDRFSAERPKGSFSTLEIQRTEQGDSAMYLCAKTRGTNIGELCFGEGSRLTVL.